The present entry profiles one TCR beta chain with its context. Its target is not known. This specimen comes from a study of shared clonotypes between healthy human individuals. Germline V gene lookup returns CDR1 SEHNR and CDR2 FQNEAQ (reference sequence). This CDR3 is built from 13 residues. The V and J ends lost 3 bases and 1 base respectively, with 6 bases between them. Replicate PCRs for unsorted PBMC used about 330 ng DNA (roughly 29,000 T cell genomes). This table comes from immunoSEQ multiplex PCR, and its TCRdb copy is limited to in-frame clones, with some not included. The sample holds 450,000 to 500,000 clones; about 84% are singletons and the top ten take 10% to 15%. Overall study results and limits: Sequencing depth was expected to influence donor clonotype sharing. The sole specimen, blood, was sampled, and tissue repertoires likely differ.

This chain connects TRBV7-9 to TRBJ1-1; maybe TRBD1 (5 bases). This clonotype was obtained from a woman between 40 and 50 years old in good health. Some clones in this sample may be carry-over from other donors' samples. The specimen sequenced was PBMCs. The CDR3 DNA sequence: TGTGCCAGCAGCTTTACAGGGAACACTGAAGCTTTCTTT. Translation: CASSFTGNTEAFF.